The present entry profiles one T cell receptor beta chain with its context. Its antigen is unknown. The data were produced by immunoSEQ multiplex PCR, yet TCRdb's version contains in-frame clones alone and is incomplete. This sample has some 87,000 clones, with 95% to 96% found just once. The data are from a study of cytomegalovirus exposure and HLA in healthy donors. The study, taken as a whole, reports: There were some public TCRs occurring in many donors, but most TCR sequences were rare. The listing of 150 to 200 TCR beta chains classed them as cytomegalovirus-associated. In a later analysis, first-cohort TCR clusters were found to tend to co-occur in the 130 or so validation repertoires.

V lost 2 bases to trimming and J lost 6 bases, with 13 bases between them. The germline CDR1 and CDR2 sequences are KGHSY and FQNENV. The CDR3 contains 14 residues. Sequencing was done on a sample of PBMCs. The V and J genes are TRBV16 and TRBJ1-2; D is unclear. The receptor comes from a woman between 18 and 29 years old in good health and CMV-seronegative. In DNA form, the CDR3 reads TGTGCCAGCAGCCAACCCGGACTTTCCCATGGCTACACCTTC. Translated, it gives CASSQPGLSHGYTF.